Each of the 13 T cell receptor beta chains below was sequenced from the same sample in a study of blood T cell repertoires in COVID-19. Sequenced by immunoSEQ multiplex PCR; TCRdb stores in-frame clones only, minus some. The table has 150,000 to 200,000 clones, roughly 88% seen once. The source material was peripheral blood. These receptors originate from an elderly woman with active or convalescent COVID-19.

In nucleotides, the CDR3 is TGTGCCAGTAGCTCCGTTCCGAACACTGAAGCTTTCTTT. Its translation: CASSSVPNTEAFF. The chain combines TRBV19 with TRBJ1-1, with no clear D. V lost 6 bases, J lost 1 base, and 9 bases lay in between. This CDR3 is built from 13 residues. The germline V gene encodes CDR1 LNHDA and CDR2 SQIVND (reference sequence).

CDR3 nucleotides: TGCGCCAGCAGCCAAGACCTATCCGGGACAGGGGAAGTCTACACCTTC. This encodes CASSQDLSGTGEVYTF. The chain carries TRBV4-3 and TRBJ1-2, with 10 positions matching TRBD1. This CDR3 spans 16 amino acids. Germline V gene sequence: CDR1 LGHNA, CDR2 YSLEER. V was pared by 0 bases and J by 10 bases, with 11 bases of the junction left unmatched.

The J gene is TRBJ1-2, the V gene TRBV9, with TRBD1 matching over 9 bases. CDR1 and CDR2 (germline): SGDLS, YYNGEE. The CDR3 sequence is 13 residues long. Unmatched junction bases numbered 4, after V lost 2 bases and J lost 8 bases. CDR3 residues: CASSVGQGQGYTF. The CDR3 nucleotides read TGTGCCAGCAGCGTTGGACAGGGGCAAGGCTACACCTTC. The complete variable domain, with remaining parts taken from reference TRBV9 and TRBJ1-2, reads DSGVTQTPKHLITATGQRVTLRCSPRSGDLSVYWYQQSLDQGLQFLIQYYNGEERAKGNILERFSAQQFPDLHSELNLSSLELGDSALYFCASSVGQGQGYTFGSGTRLTVV.

The sample holds one count of this clone. This rearrangement joins TRBV10-2 to TRBJ1-2, with D possibly being TRBD1 (6 bases). V dropped 8 bases and J dropped 3 bases, with 10 bases sitting between them. This CDR3 contains 12 residues. Germline V gene sequence: CDR1 WSHSY, CDR2 SAAADI. CDR3 sequence: CASLGQDYGYTF. CDR3 nucleotides: TGCGCCAGCTTGGGACAAGACTATGGCTACACCTTC.

The chain joins TRBV6-2 or TRBV6-3 to TRBJ2-7; 8 bases fit TRBD1. With 6 bases clipped from V and 2 bases from J, the junction kept 9 bases outside the gene matches. Germline assignment: CDR1 MNHEY and CDR2 SVGEGT. The CDR3 sequence is 15 residues long. The CDR3 sequence: CASSLAGDRTYEQYF. The CDR3 region has the DNA TGTGCCAGCAGCCTGGCCGGGGACAGGACCTACGAGCAGTACTTC.

The V call is TRBV18, the J call TRBJ2-7; 7 nucleotides agree with TRBD2. This CDR3 is 15 amino acids long. Germline V CDR1 and CDR2: KGHSH, LQKENI. V lost 0 bases and J lost 3; bases outside the gene matches: 5. CDR3: CASSPPGGVIYEQYF. The DNA for the CDR3 is TGTGCCAGCTCACCACCGGGAGGGGTGATCTACGAGCAGTACTTC.

CDR3 DNA sequence: TGTGCCAGCAGCCTTCAGGGCTATGGCTACACCTTC. Translating gives CASSLQGYGYTF. The chain uses TRBV28 and TRBJ1-2, with a possible D match to TRBD1 (5 bases). Germline V gene lookup returns CDR1 MDHEN and CDR2 SYDVKM. Trimming took 6 bases from V and 4 from J, leaving 9 bases between them. The CDR3 sequence is 12 residues long.

This chain joins TRBV27 and TRBJ2-3, with TRBD1 as a possible D gene (5 bases). The CDR3 is 14 amino acids. The V gene's germline CDR1 is MNHEY and CDR2 SMNVEV (reference sequence). V lost 5 bases and J 0 bases, leaving 9 bases between the germline ends. The CDR3 loop is CASSRQTSTDTQYF. The CDR3 coding sequence is TGTGCCAGCAGTAGACAGACTAGCACAGATACGCAGTATTTT.

The chain has TRBV18 and TRBJ2-7; 12 bases are shared with TRBD2. J gave up 6 bases and V 1 base, and 4 bases lay outside the gene matches. The CDR3 runs 15 residues. Looked up from germline, CDR1 is KGHSH and CDR2 is LQKENI. The CDR3 DNA reads as TGTGCCAGCTCACCACGGACTAGCGGGGAGGGCGAGCAGTACTTC. Its protein product is CASSPRTSGEGEQYF.

This rearrangement joins TRBV7-9 to TRBJ1-2, with 9 bases that match TRBD1. With 5 bases clipped from V and 8 bases from J, the junction kept 12 bases outside the gene matches. The V gene's germline CDR1 is SEHNR and CDR2 FQNEAQ (reference sequence). CDR3 length equals 15 residues. The CDR3 DNA sequence: TGTGCCAGCAGCGTCGGACAGGGGCTGGGGAAGGGCTACACCTTC. It encodes CASSVGQGLGKGYTF.

The V gene is TRBV19, the J gene TRBJ2-4; 7 bases agree with TRBD2. With V trimmed by 5 bases and J by 1 base, 11 bases remained unmatched. There are 17 residues in the CDR3. CDR1 and CDR2 from the germline V gene are LNHDA and SQIVND (reference sequence). CDR3 nucleotides: TGTGCCAGTAGTCCCGTGGGATCAGCGGGGGCCAAAAACATTCAGTACTTC. Amino acids: CASSPVGSAGAKNIQYF.

The J gene is TRBJ1-1, the V gene TRBV10-2; TRBD1 matches at 8 bases. The CDR3 has 13 amino acids. Germline V gene data show CDR1 as WSHSY and CDR2 as SAAADI. J lost 4 bases, V lost 5 bases, and 3 bases had no gene match. The CDR3 reads CASSLTGATEAFF. The CDR3 DNA reads as TGCGCCAGCAGTTTGACAGGGGCCACTGAAGCTTTCTTT.

This chain links TRBV29-1 with TRBJ2-7; 10 bases are a match to TRBD1. CDR3 length equals 13 residues. V was pared by 6 bases and J by 3 bases, with 5 bases of the junction left unmatched. The germline gives CDR1 SQVTM, CDR2 ANQGSEA. The CDR3 DNA follows: TGCAGCGTGACCGGGACAGGGGTCTACGAGCAGTACTTC. As protein: CSVTGTGVYEQYF.